The rows below give T cell receptor beta chains drawn from one sample of a study of cytomegalovirus exposure and HLA in healthy donors. Here immunoSEQ multiplex PCR was the method, and the copy in TCRdb shows in-frame clones only, minus some. Of 80,000 to 100,000 clones listed, about 70% are singletons. The sample was PBMCs. These receptors originate from a female donor in good health and CMV-seronegative. Both conserved end residues are part of each CDR3. D genes are given only for firm matches. Size tells how often a clone was seen (once, few, many) or the class of an expanded clone, and some rows leave it out.

TRBJ1-2 - TRBV11-2 - TGTGCCAGCAGCCTATTCCCGCGTATGGAGGGGCGCACCAACTATGGCTACACCTTC CASSLFPRMEGRTNYGYTF
TRBJ2-5 - TRBV6-1 - TGTGCCAGCGCCTCCACGCGGGGGCGGGAGACCCAGTACTTC CASASTRGRETQYF
TRBJ2-7 TRBD1 TRBV7-2 - TGTGCCAGCAGCCGGACAGGGGGCAAATCCTACGAGCAGTACTTC CASSRTGGKSYEQYF
TRBJ2-3 TRBD1 TRBV29-1 once TGCAGCGTTGGGGACAGGGCGTATTTT CSVGDRAYF
TRBJ2-5 - TRBV30 - TGTGCCTCACGGCAGGGGCCTTTTGGGACCCAGTACTTC CASRQGPFGTQYF
TRBJ1-2 TRBD1 TRBV29-1 - TGCAGCGCCGAGGGGGGACAGGGCTATGGCTACACCTTC CSAEGGQGYGYTF
TRBJ2-1 - TRBV30 - TGTGCCTGGAGTGTTGCCAGGGGCAATGAGCAGTTCTTC CAWSVARGNEQFF
TRBJ2-7 TRBD2 TRBV2 few TGTGCCAGCAGTGAAGGCGGGGGGAGGACCTACGAGCAGTACTTC CASSEGGGRTYEQYF
TRBJ1-6 - TRBV19 - TGTGCCAGTAGGACAGATCCTAATTCACCCCTCCACTTT CASRTDPNSPLHF
TRBJ1-4 TRBD1 TRBV6-1 - TGTGCCAGCATCCAGACAGGGGGGGAGGGAAAACTGTTTTTT CASIQTGGEGKLFF
TRBJ1-2 TRBD1 TRBV6-5 few TGTGACAGCAGCCGACAGGGCGGCTATGGCTACACCTTC CDSSRQGGYGYTF